This T cell receptor beta chain was profiled in a study of T cell repertoires in cytomegalovirus infection. At the level of the study: A matching HLA type, together with CMV infection, was signaled by public TCR beta signatures.

One entry per CDR3 protein results from TCRdb running MiXCR on the reads. This table has a few hundred thousand distinct CDR3 sequences, approximately 9.1% appearing once. Trimming at V came to 3 bases and at J to 6 bases, leaving 3 bases not matched to a gene. This CDR3 comprises 13 residues. Germline CDR1 and CDR2: LNHDA and SQIVND (reference sequence). General observations from the study: The ex vivo response was dominated by HLA-C-restricted CMV-specific TCR beta clonotypes.

In its sample, this clonotype was seen many times. Its antigen remains unidentified. The J gene is TRBJ2-7, the V gene TRBV19, with 9 positions matching TRBD1. Sequenced material: PBMCs. The clonotype was recovered from a human donor in good health (CMV status not recorded). Some clones in this sample may be carry-over from other donors' samples. CDR3 bases: TGTGCCAGTAGTATTCGGACAGGGGCCGAGCAGTACTTC. It translates to CASSIRTGAEQYF.